The TCR beta chain under discussion was sequenced for a study of cytotoxic CD8 clonotypes in ibrutinib-treated CLL. Background on the study: Average yields of roughly 260,000 productive templates and 75,000 to 95,000 productive rearrangements characterized the samples. The study, taken as a whole, reports: Clonality grew at ibrutinib response; at progression, it decreased back toward baseline. Exceeding age-matched healthy donors, baseline clonality also tracked the counts of circulating CD8+ T cells.

Note on this clone: Its antigen is unknown.

The data were produced by immunoSEQ multiplex PCR, yet TCRdb's version contains in-frame clones alone and is incomplete. The sample records 150,000 to 250,000 clones, 72% being singletons. The sequencing used PBMCs, collected after 24 months of ibrutinib treatment. This clonotype was sampled from a human donor with chronic lymphocytic leukemia.

CDR3 region: CASSASRIYEQYF. In nucleotides, the CDR3 is TGTGCCAGCAGCGCCAGTAGAATCTACGAGCAGTACTTC. The V gene is TRBV5-6, the J gene TRBJ2-7; D uncertain. CDR3 size: 13 residues. V lost 4 bases to trimming and J lost 3 bases, with 11 bases between them. Germline V gene lookup returns CDR1 SGHDT and CDR2 YYEEEE.